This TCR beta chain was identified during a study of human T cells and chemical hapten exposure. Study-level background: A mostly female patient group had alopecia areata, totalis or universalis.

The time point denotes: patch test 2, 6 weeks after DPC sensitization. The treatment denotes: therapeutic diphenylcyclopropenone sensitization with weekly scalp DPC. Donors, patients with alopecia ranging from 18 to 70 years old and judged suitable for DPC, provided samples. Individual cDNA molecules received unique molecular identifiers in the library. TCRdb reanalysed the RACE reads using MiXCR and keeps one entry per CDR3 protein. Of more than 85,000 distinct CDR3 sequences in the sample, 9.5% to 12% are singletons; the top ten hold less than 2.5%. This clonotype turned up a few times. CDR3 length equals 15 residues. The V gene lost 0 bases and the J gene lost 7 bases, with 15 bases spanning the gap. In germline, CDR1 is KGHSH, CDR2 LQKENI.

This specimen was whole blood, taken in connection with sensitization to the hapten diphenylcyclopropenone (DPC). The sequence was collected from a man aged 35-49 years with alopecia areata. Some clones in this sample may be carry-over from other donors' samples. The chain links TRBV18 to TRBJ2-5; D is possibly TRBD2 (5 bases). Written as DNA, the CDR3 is TGTGCCAGCTCACCACCGTCGCTAGTAGGAGGGACCCAGTACTTC. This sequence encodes CASSPPSLVGGTQYF.